Listed below are T cell receptor beta chains from one sample, sequenced in a study of blood T cell repertoires in COVID-19. Method: immunoSEQ multiplex PCR; TCRdb's copy keeps in-frame clones and lacks some. The table shows about 140,000 clones, with 88% occurring only once. The specimen was peripheral blood. Receptors originate from a man aged 60 to 69 with active or convalescent COVID-19. Both conserved end residues are part of each CDR3. A D gene is named only where the DNA matches it firmly. Where a row states a size, it is once, few, many or the class of an expanded clone; other rows omit it.

size	V	J	D	DNA	CDR3
.	TRBV11-2	TRBJ2-7	.	TGTGCCAGCAGCTTAGAGACGGCGCGCAGGCTAATAGGCGAGCAGTACTTC	CASSLETARRLIGEQYF
.	TRBV11-2	TRBJ2-1	TRBD2	TGTGCCAGCAGCCAAGACGGGAGGCCAGTTCACAATGAGCAGTTCTTC	CASSQDGRPVHNEQFF
.	TRBV10-3	TRBJ1-1	TRBD1	TGTGCCATCAGCGGACAGGTACCGAACACTGAAGCTTTCTTT	CAISGQVPNTEAFF
.	TRBV28	TRBJ1-2	.	TGTGCCAGCAGTTTCAAGGGGTCTGGCTACACCTTC	CASSFKGSGYTF
.	TRBV5-1	TRBJ2-1	.	TGCGCCAGCAGCCCCCCCCCACAGGGCCGCAATGAGCAGTTCTTC	CASSPPPQGRNEQFF
.	TRBV6-2/TRBV6-3	TRBJ1-1	.	TGTGCCAGCAGTTACTCGAGTTTAACAGGCGCTGAAGCTTTCTTT	CASSYSSLTGAEAFF
.	TRBV6-5	TRBJ1-5	TRBD1	TGTGCCAGCAGTTATACGGGACAGGGGGCATCCCAGCATTTT	CASSYTGQGASQHF
.	TRBV28	TRBJ2-7	TRBD1	TGTGCCAGCAGAGGACAGGGCACCCACGAGCAGTACTTC	CASRGQGTHEQYF
.	TRBV20-1	TRBJ2-3	TRBD2	TGCAGTGCTAGTCTGCGATCGGGACTAGCGGGAGGGCGGGGAGATACGCAGTATTTT	CSASLRSGLAGGRGDTQYF
once	TRBV6-4	TRBJ1-4	.	TGTGCCAGCAGTGACTCGGCCCCTGGGGAGCCGGAGGCTAATGAAAAACTGTTTTTT	CASSDSAPGEPEANEKLFF
.	TRBV20-1	TRBJ2-3	.	TGCAGTGCTACCGCCGGGGATACGCAGTATTTT	CSATAGDTQYF
.	TRBV10-2	TRBJ2-7	TRBD2	TGCGCCAGCAGATATGGAACTAGCGAGAACTACGAGCAGTACTTC	CASRYGTSENYEQYF
.	TRBV18	TRBJ2-6	TRBD2	TGTGCCAGCTCACCCCGACTAGCGGGGCTCTCTGGGGCCAACGTCCTGACTTTC	CASSPRLAGLSGANVLTF
once	TRBV7-3	TRBJ1-2	TRBD1	TGTGCCAGCAGCTTAGGGACAGGGTATGGCTACACCTTC	CASSLGTGYGYTF
.	TRBV3-1/TRBV3-2	TRBJ1-5	TRBD1	TGTGCCAGCAGCCAAGGGGACAGGGTTGGTGTGCCCCAGCATTTT	CASSQGDRVGVPQHF
once	TRBV6-6	TRBJ1-6	TRBD1	TGTGCCAGCATGGTAAACCGGGACAGGAGGTCACCCCTCCACTTT	CASMVNRDRRSPLHF
.	TRBV3-1/TRBV3-2	TRBJ1-2	.	TGTGCCAGCAGCCAAGTCACTGAGAACTATGGCTACACCTTC	CASSQVTENYGYTF
once	TRBV4-2	TRBJ2-5	TRBD2	TGTGCCAGCAGGCTAGCGGGAGGGCCTGGAGAGACCCAGTACTTC	CASRLAGGPGETQYF
.	TRBV29-1	TRBJ2-5	.	TGCAGCGTACGCGGAGCCTCTGAGACCCAGTACTTC	CSVRGASETQYF
.	TRBV6-6	TRBJ2-1	TRBD2	TGTGCCAGCAGACCCGGGACTAGCGGGGACAATGAGCAGTTCTTC	CASRPGTSGDNEQFF
.	TRBV5-1	TRBJ1-2	.	TGCGCCAGCAGCTTGCGGAGCGGGCGTCCATATGGCTACACCTTC	CASSLRSGRPYGYTF
.	TRBV6-5	TRBJ1-1	.	TGTGCCAGCAGCGTACGACAGATAGCTGAAGCTTTCTTT	CASSVRQIAEAFF
.	TRBV5-4	TRBJ1-2	.	TGTGCCAGCAGCTTGGGGGGCGGAACTCTCGGGAACTATGGCTACACCTTC	CASSLGGGTLGNYGYTF
.	TRBV9	TRBJ2-7	TRBD2	TGTGCCAGCAGCGTCGGGACTAGCGCGCCCGATTTACCCGTGGAGCAGTACTTC	CASSVGTSAPDLPVEQYF
.	TRBV6-6	TRBJ2-5	TRBD1	TGTGCCAGCCGACAGGGTGGCCAAGAGACCCAGTACTTC	CASRQGGQETQYF
.	TRBV9	TRBJ2-3	.	TGTGCCAGCAGCGTAGTGGGCAGGGGAAGGTTCCCAGATACGCAGTATTTT	CASSVVGRGRFPDTQYF
many	TRBV19	TRBJ2-7	TRBD1	TGTGCCAGTAGTCGACGGGACAGGACTTACGAGCAGTACTTC	CASSRRDRTYEQYF
.	TRBV6-6	TRBJ2-6	TRBD1	TGTGCCAGCAGACAACAGGGGTACGGGGCCAACGTCCTGACTTTC	CASRQQGYGANVLTF
.	TRBV4-3	TRBJ1-2	.	TGCGCCAGCAGCCAGAGCCTTACTATGGCCCCTAACTATGGCTACACCTTC	CASSQSLTMAPNYGYTF
.	TRBV10-3	TRBJ2-1	TRBD2	TGTGCCATCCAAACGGCGGGAGGGGGAGACAATGAGCAGTTCTTC	CAIQTAGGGDNEQFF
once	TRBV6-2/TRBV6-3	TRBJ2-6	TRBD1	TGTGCCAGCAGCGACCCAGTCAGGGGGCCGTCTGGGGCCAACGTCCTGACTTTC	CASSDPVRGPSGANVLTF
.	TRBV5-1	TRBJ2-5	TRBD2	TGCGCCAGCAGCTTGTTCAGCGGGGCTCAAGAGACCCAGTACTTC	CASSLFSGAQETQYF
.	TRBV7-9	TRBJ1-1	.	TGTGCCAGCAGCACCCAAACAGGGTTCACTGAAGCTTTCTTT	CASSTQTGFTEAFF
once	TRBV25-1	TRBJ2-1	.	TGTGCCAGCAGTGAAGTAAGGGGGATCTACAATGAGCAGTTCTTC	CASSEVRGIYNEQFF
.	TRBV20-1	TRBJ2-4	.	TGCAGTGCTATAGGGGCGGTGGGACAGTACTTC	CSAIGAVGQYF
.	TRBV27	TRBJ2-2	TRBD2	TGTGCCAGCAGGGGACTAGCGGGAGGAGGCACCGGGGAGCTGTTTTTT	CASRGLAGGGTGELFF
.	TRBV27	TRBJ1-2	TRBD1	TGTGCCAGCAGTCTACAGGGGGGCACCTATGGCTACACCTTC	CASSLQGGTYGYTF
.	TRBV6-6	TRBJ2-7	TRBD1	TGTGCCAGCAGGGGACAGGGGAACGAGCAGTACTTC	CASRGQGNEQYF
.	TRBV2	TRBJ2-7	.	TGTGCCAGCAGTGAAGCAGGCGACAGACCGATAGGCTACGAGCAGTACTTC	CASSEAGDRPIGYEQYF
once	TRBV18	TRBJ1-2	TRBD1	TGTGCCAGCTCACGACGGGACGGGACAGCCTATGGCTACACCTTC	CASSRRDGTAYGYTF
.	TRBV7-3	TRBJ2-1	.	TGTGCCAGCAGCTCCTCTAGATCACCCTACAATGAGCAGTTCTTC	CASSSSRSPYNEQFF
.	TRBV7-9	TRBJ2-2	.	TGTGCCAGCAGCTTAGCGATTAGCAGGAACACCGGGGAGCTGTTTTTT	CASSLAISRNTGELFF
.	TRBV18	TRBJ2-1	TRBD2	TGTGCCAGCTCAGTTCTAGCGGGAGCCAATGAGCAGTTCTTC	CASSVLAGANEQFF
.	TRBV5-4	TRBJ1-4	TRBD1	TGTGCCAGCAGCCTGGGACAGTTGAATGAAAAACTGTTTTTT	CASSLGQLNEKLFF
.	TRBV19	TRBJ2-6	.	TGTGCCAGTATGAACATTACCTCTGGGGCCAACGTCCTGACTTTC	CASMNITSGANVLTF
.	TRBV10-3	TRBJ2-3	TRBD1	TGTGCCATCAGTGCGGGGGACAGGGGGCGAGGGACAGATACGCAGTATTTT	CAISAGDRGRGTDTQYF
.	TRBV6-4	TRBJ1-2	TRBD1	TGTGCCAGCAGTCCCGGGGGACAGGGGAATGGCTACACCTTC	CASSPGGQGNGYTF
.	TRBV25-1	TRBJ1-1	.	TGTGCCAGCAGTGACCGAGGAAAGGGGCGGAACACTGAAGCTTTCTTT	CASSDRGKGRNTEAFF
.	TRBV6-2/TRBV6-3	TRBJ1-6	.	TGTGCCAGCAGTTACCCCGTCGGGAATAATTCACCCCTCCACTTT	CASSYPVGNNSPLHF
.	TRBV5-8	TRBJ2-5	TRBD2	TGTGCCACCAACCCAGCATGGGGAGGGAACCAAGAGACCCAGTACTTC	CATNPAWGGNQETQYF
.	TRBV2	TRBJ2-1	TRBD1	TGTGCCAGCAGTCCTTATAAAACCCACAGGGGGTCGATCGGGTATGAGCAGTTCTTC	CASSPYKTHRGSIGYEQFF
.	TRBV5-1	TRBJ2-7	TRBD1	TGCGCCAGCAGCTTGCGGGGGACAGGGGGCATCGAGCAGTACTTC	CASSLRGTGGIEQYF
.	TRBV25-1	TRBJ2-4	.	TGTGCCAGCAGTACGGGTTCCAAAAACATTCAGTACTTC	CASSTGSKNIQYF
few	TRBV18	TRBJ1-5	.	TGTGCCAGCTCAATGGACAGAAGGCAGCCCCAGCATTTT	CASSMDRRQPQHF